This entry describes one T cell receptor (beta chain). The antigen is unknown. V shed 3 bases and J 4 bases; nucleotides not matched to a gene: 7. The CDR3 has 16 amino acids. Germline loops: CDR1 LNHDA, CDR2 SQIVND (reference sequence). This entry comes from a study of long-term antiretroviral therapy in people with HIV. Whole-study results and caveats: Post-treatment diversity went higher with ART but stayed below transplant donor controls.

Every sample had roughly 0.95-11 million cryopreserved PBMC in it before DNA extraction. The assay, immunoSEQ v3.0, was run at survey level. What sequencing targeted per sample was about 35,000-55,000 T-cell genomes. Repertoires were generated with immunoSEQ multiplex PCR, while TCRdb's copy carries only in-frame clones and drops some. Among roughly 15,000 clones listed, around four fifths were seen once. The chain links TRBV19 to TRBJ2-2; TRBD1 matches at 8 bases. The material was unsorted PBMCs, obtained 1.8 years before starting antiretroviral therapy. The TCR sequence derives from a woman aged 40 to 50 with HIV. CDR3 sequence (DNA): TGTGCCAGTAGTATCGGCGGGACAGGACCCACCGGGGAGCTGTTTTTT. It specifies CASSIGGTGPTGELFF.